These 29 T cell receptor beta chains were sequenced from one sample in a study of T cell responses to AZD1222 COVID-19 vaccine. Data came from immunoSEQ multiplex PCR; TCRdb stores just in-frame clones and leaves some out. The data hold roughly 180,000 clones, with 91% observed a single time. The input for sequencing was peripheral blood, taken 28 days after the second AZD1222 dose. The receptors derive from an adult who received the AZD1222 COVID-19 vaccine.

The CDR3 DNA sequence: TGTGCCAGCAGGGACCATAGCGACTACAATGAGCAGTTCTTC. It specifies CASRDHSDYNEQFF. The gene calls are TRBV27 and TRBJ2-1, with D maybe TRBD2 (5 bases). Trimming left V 6 bases short and J 3 bases short, with 12 bases between. Germline V gene sequence: CDR1 MNHEY, CDR2 SMNVEV (reference sequence). The CDR3 has 14 residues.

CDR3 DNA: TGTGCCAGCAGCTTAGCCCCCAACAGCGGTGGTTCTGGAAACACCATATATTTT. Translation gives CASSLAPNSGGSGNTIYF. J is TRBJ1-3 and V is TRBV7-9; D is ambiguous. Per germline, CDR1 SEHNR and CDR2 FQNEAQ (reference sequence). Trimming removed 0 bases from V and 1 base from J, with 16 bases in between. This CDR3 has 18 residues.

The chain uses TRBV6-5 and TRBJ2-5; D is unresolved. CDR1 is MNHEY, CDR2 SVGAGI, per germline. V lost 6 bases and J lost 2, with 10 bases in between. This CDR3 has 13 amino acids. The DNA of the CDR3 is TGTGCCAGCAGCCAGTTCCTTCAAGAGACCCAGTACTTC. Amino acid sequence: CASSQFLQETQYF.

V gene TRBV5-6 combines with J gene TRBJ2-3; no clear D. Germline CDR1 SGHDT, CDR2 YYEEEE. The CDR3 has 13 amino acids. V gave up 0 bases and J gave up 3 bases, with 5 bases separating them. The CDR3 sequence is CASSLAATDTQYF. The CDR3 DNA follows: TGTGCCAGCAGCTTGGCAGCGACAGATACGCAGTATTTT.

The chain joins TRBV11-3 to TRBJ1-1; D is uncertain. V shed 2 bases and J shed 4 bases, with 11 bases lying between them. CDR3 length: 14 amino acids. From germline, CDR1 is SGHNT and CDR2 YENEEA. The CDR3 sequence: CASSLRGLGTEAFF. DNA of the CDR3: TGTGCCAGCAGCTTACGAGGGCTAGGCACTGAAGCTTTCTTT.

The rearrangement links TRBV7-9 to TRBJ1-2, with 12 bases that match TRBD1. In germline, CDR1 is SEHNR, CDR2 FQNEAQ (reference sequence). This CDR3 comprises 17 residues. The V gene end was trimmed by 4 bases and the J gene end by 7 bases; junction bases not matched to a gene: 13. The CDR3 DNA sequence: TGTGCCAGCAGCTCGCTCCGACCGGGACAGGGGGCTCGTGGCTACACCTTC. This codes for CASSSLRPGQGARGYTF.

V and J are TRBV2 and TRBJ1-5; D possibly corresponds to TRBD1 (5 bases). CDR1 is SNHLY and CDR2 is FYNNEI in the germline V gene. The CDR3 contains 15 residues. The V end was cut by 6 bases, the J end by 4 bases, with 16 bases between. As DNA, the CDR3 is TGTGCCAGCAGAGGGCAGGGTTCCCGTAATCAGCCCCAGCATTTT. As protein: CASRGQGSRNQPQHF.

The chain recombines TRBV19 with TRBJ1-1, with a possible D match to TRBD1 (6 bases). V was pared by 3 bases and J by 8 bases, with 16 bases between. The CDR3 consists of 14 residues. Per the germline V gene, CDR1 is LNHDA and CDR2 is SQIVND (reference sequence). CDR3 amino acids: CASSIHKQGIEAFF. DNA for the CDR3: TGTGCCAGTAGTATCCACAAACAGGGAATAGAAGCTTTCTTT.

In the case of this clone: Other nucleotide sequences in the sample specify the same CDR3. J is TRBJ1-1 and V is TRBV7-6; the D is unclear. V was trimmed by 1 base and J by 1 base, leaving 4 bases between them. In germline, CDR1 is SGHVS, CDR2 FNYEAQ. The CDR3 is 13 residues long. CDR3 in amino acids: CASSLGQNTEAFF. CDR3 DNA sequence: TGTGCCAGCAGCTTAGGACAGAACACTGAAGCTTTCTTT. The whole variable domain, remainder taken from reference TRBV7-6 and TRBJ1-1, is GAGVSQSPRYKVTKRGQDVALRCDPISGHVSLYWYRQALGQGPEFLTYFNYEAQQDKSGLPNDRFSAERPEGSISTLTIQRTEQRDSAMYRCASSLGQNTEAFFGQGTRLTVV.

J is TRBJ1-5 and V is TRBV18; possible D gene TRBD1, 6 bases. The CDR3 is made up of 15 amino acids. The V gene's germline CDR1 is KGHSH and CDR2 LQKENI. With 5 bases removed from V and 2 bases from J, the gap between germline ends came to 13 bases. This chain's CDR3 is CASSRYRERNQPQHF. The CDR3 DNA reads TGTGCCAGCTCAAGGTACAGGGAGCGCAATCAGCCCCAGCATTTT.

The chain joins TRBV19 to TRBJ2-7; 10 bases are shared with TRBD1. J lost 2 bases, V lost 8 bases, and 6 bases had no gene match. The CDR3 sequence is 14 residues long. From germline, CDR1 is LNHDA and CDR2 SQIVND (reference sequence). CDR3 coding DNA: TGTGCCAGTGGCGACAGGGGGCCTCCCTACGAGCAGTACTTC. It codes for CASGDRGPPYEQYF.

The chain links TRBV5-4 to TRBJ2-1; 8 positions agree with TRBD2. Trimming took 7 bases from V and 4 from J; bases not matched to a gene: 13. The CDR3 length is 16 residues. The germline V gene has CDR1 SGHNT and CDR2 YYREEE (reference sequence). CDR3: CASGTGGPRHYNEQFF. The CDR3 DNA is TGTGCCAGCGGAACGGGAGGGCCCCGTCATTACAATGAGCAGTTCTTC.

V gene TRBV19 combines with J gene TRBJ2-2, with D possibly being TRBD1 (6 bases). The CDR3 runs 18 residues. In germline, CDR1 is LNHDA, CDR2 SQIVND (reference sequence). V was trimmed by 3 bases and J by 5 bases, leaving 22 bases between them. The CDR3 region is CASSILSGGRGVTGELFF. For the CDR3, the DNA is TGTGCCAGTAGTATTCTTTCTGGGGGCAGGGGAGTGACCGGGGAGCTGTTTTTT.

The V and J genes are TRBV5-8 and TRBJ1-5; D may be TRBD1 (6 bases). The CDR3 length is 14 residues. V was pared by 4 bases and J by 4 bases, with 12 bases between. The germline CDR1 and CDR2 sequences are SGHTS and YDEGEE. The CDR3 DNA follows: TGTGCCAGCAGCATCGACAGGCAAAATCAGCCCCAGCATTTT. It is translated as CASSIDRQNQPQHF.

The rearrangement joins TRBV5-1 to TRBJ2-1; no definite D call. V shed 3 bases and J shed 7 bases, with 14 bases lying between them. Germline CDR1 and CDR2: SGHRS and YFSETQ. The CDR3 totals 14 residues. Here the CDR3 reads CASSSRALGNEQFF. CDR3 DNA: TGCGCCAGCAGCTCCCGGGCCCTGGGGAATGAGCAGTTCTTC.

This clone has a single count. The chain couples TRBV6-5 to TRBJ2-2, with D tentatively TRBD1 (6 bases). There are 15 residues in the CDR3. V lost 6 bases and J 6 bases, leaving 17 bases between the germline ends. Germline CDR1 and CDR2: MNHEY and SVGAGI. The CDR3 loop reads CASSYTNRVAGELFF. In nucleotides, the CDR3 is TGTGCCAGCAGCTACACAAACAGGGTCGCCGGGGAGCTGTTTTTT.

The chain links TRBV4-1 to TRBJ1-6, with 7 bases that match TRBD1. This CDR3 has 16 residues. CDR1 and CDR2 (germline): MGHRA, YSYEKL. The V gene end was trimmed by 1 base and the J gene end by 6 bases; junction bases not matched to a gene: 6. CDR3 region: CASSQGQGDINSPLHF. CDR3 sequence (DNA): TGCGCCAGCAGCCAAGGACAGGGCGATATTAATTCACCCCTCCACTTT.

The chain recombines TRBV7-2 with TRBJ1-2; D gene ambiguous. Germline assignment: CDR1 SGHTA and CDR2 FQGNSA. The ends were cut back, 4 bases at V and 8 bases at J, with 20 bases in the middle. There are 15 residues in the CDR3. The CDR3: CASSSRTALERGYTF. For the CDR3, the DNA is TGTGCCAGCAGCTCGCGGACTGCCCTTGAAAGAGGCTACACCTTC.

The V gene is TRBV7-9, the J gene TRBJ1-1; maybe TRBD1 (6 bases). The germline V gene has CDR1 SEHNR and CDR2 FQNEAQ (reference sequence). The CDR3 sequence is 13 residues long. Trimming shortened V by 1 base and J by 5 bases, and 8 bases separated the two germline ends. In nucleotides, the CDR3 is TGTGCCAGCAGCTTAGACAGGGAGACTGAAGCTTTCTTT. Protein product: CASSLDRETEAFF.

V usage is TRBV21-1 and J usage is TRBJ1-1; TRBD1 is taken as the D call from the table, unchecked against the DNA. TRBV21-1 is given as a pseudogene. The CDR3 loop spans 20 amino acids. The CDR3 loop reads CASKQGPDGTGFEMNTEAFF. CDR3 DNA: TGTGCCAGCAAGCAAGGACCAGACGGGACAGGGTTTGAGATGAACACTGAAGCTTTCTTT.

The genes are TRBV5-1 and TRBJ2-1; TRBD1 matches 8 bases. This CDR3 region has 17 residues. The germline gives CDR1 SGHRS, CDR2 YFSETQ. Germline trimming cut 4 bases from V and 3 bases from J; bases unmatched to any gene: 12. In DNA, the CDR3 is TGCGCCAGCAGCCATGGACAGGGCCTCAAAATCTACAATGAGCAGTTCTTC. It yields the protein CASSHGQGLKIYNEQFF.

CDR3 sequence: CASSPPSNEQFF. The DNA of the CDR3 is TGTGCCAGCTCACCACCGAGCAATGAGCAGTTCTTC. This rearrangement joins TRBV18 to TRBJ2-1; the D is unclear. Germline assignment: CDR1 KGHSH and CDR2 LQKENI. Trimming took off 0 bases at V and 6 bases at J, with 3 bases between the two ends. This CDR3 has 12 residues.

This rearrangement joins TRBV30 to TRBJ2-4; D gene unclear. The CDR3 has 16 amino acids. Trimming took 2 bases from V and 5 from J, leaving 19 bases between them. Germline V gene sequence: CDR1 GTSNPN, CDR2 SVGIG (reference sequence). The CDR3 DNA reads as TGTGCCTGGAGTCCCCCGGACCGCCTCGTGGAAAACATTCAGTACTTC. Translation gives CAWSPPDRLVENIQYF.

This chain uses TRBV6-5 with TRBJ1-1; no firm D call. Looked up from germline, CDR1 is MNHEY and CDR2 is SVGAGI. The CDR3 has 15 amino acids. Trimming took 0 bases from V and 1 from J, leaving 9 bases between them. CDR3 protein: CASSYSKRRNTEAFF. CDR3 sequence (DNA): TGTGCCAGCAGTTACTCGAAGAGGCGGAACACTGAAGCTTTCTTT.

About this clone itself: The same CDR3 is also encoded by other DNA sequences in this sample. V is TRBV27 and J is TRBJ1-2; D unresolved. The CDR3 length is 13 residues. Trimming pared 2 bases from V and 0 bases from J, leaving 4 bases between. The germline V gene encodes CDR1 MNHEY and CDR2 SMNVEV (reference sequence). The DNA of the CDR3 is TGTGCCAGCAGTTTAGGTCCTAACTATGGCTACACCTTC. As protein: CASSLGPNYGYTF.

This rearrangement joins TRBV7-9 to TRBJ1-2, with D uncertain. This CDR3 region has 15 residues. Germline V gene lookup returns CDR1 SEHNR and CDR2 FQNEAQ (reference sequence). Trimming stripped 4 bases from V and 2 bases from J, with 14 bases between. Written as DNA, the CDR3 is TGTGCCAGCAGCTCCCCTTTGGCCACCAACTATGGCTACACCTTC. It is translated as CASSSPLATNYGYTF.

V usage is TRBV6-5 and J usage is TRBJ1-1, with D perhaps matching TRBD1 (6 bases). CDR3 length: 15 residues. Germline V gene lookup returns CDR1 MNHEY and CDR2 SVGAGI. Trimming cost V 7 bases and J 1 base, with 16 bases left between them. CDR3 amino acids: CASTKEGGRNTEAFF. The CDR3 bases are TGTGCCAGCACCAAAGAGGGGGGGAGGAACACTGAAGCTTTCTTT.

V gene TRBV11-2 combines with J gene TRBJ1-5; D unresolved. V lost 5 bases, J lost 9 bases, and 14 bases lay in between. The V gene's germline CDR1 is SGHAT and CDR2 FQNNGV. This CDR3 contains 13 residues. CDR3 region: CASSQGGNWPQHF. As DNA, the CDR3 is TGTGCCAGCAGCCAAGGAGGGAATTGGCCCCAGCATTTT.

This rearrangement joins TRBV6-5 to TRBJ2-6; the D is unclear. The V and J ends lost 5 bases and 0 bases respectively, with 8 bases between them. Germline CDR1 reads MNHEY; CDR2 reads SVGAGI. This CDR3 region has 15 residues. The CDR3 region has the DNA TGTGCCAGCAGTCGTACAGACTCTGGGGCCAACGTCCTGACTTTC. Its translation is CASSRTDSGANVLTF.